The next 14 T cell receptor beta chains were all read from a single sample in a study of patients and donors after allogeneic stem cell transplantation. TCRdb recomputed calls from the RT-PCR reads with MiXCR, one row per CDR3 protein. Here the sample spans 800,000 to 1,000,000 distinct CDR3 sequences, 15% to 20% being singletons. Input material: blood, either unsorted or a sorted T cell fraction (not recorded which). The receptors stem from a human donor who was either an allogeneic HSCT recipient or a stem cell or donor lymphocyte infusion donor (not recorded which). It is not recorded whose cells these are; they may come from a transplant donor.

This clonotype appeared a few times. The chain couples TRBV7-3 to TRBJ1-2; tentative D call: TRBD1 (5 bases). CDR3 length: 15 amino acids. CDR1 is SGHTA and CDR2 is FQGTGA in the germline V gene. Trimming removed 3 bases at V and 9 bases at J, with 20 bases between. The CDR3, as DNA: TGTGCCAGCAGCTTTTTACGGGGCGGCCTCCACCGCTACACCTTC. As protein: CASSFLRGGLHRYTF.

The sample holds a few counts of this clonotype. The V call is TRBV20-1, the J call TRBJ1-2; possibly TRBD1 for D (6 bases). V gave up 5 bases and J gave up 3 bases, with 13 bases separating them. Germline V CDR1 and CDR2: DFQATT, SNEGSKA (reference sequence). The CDR3 is 13 amino acids. In DNA form, the CDR3 reads TGCAGTGCTGGAGGACAGACAGACTATGGCTACACCTTC. The encoded protein is CSAGGQTDYGYTF.

This clonotype was counted between two and nine times. This sequence joins TRBV6-2 or TRBV6-3 and TRBJ1-1; D ambiguous. The CDR3 contains 15 residues. With 6 bases removed from V and 0 bases from J, the gap between germline ends came to 14 bases. The germline CDR1 and CDR2 sequences are MNHEY and SVGEGT. In DNA, the CDR3 is TGTGCCAGCAGCTCTCCTGGGAAAATGAACACTGAAGCTTTCTTT. Translating it yields CASSSPGKMNTEAFF.

V and J are TRBV12-3 or TRBV12-4 and TRBJ1-2; D gene ambiguous. The CDR3 extends over 13 amino acids. V lost 2 bases to trimming and J lost 5 bases, with 9 bases between them. The CDR3 nucleotides are TGTGCCAGCAGTTTAACCCAGGCGTATGGCTACACCTTC. Its translation: CASSLTQAYGYTF.

The CDR3 DNA reads as TGCAGTGCTAGTCCAGGTCAAGAGACCCAGTACTTC. Amino acids: CSASPGQETQYF. The chain joins TRBV20-1 to TRBJ2-5; unclear D gene. Trimming stripped 3 bases from V and 2 bases from J, with 7 bases between. Germline V gene data show CDR1 as DFQATT and CDR2 as SNEGSKA (reference sequence). The CDR3 runs 12 residues.

This sequence joins TRBV12-3 or TRBV12-4 and TRBJ1-1; D perhaps matches TRBD1 (5 bases). The CDR3 is 17 amino acids. The V gene lost 6 bases and the J gene lost 2 bases, with 22 bases spanning the gap. The CDR3 loop reads CASSPSQWGFRNTEAFF. As DNA, the CDR3 is TGTGCCAGCAGCCCCTCCCAGTGGGGGTTTAGAAACACTGAAGCTTTCTTT.

This clonotype was counted between two and nine times. The chain joins TRBV6-1 to TRBJ2-7, with 11 bases aligning to TRBD1. This CDR3 is 15 amino acids long. The germline V gene encodes CDR1 MNHNS and CDR2 SASEGT. The V segment lost 6 bases and the J segment 5 bases; nucleotides outside the gene matches: 9. CDR3 sequence: CASSLRTGGRDEQYF. CDR3 sequence (DNA): TGTGCCAGCAGCCTTCGGACAGGGGGCAGGGACGAGCAGTACTTC.

The V call is TRBV9, the J call TRBJ2-1; TRBD1 or TRBD2 may be the D gene (6 bases each). There are 16 residues in the CDR3. Germline V gene lookup returns CDR1 SGDLS and CDR2 YYNGEE. Trimming cost V 3 bases and J 2 bases, with 15 bases left between them. The CDR3 nucleotides read TGTGCCAGCAGCGGACCTCGGGGGACAACCTACAATGAGCAGTTCTTC. Encoded protein: CASSGPRGTTYNEQFF.

This clonotype was observed a few times. The chain carries TRBV6-1 and TRBJ2-2; 8 bases fit TRBD2. Germline CDR1 is MNHNS and CDR2 is SASEGT. The length of the CDR3 is 17 residues. With V trimmed by 6 bases and J by 2 bases, 11 bases remained unmatched. This CDR3 is CASRSRLARDNTGELFF. The CDR3 DNA sequence: TGTGCCAGCAGATCTCGACTAGCGAGAGACAACACCGGGGAGCTGTTTTTT.

The chain has TRBV4-3 and TRBJ1-2; 7 nucleotides line up with TRBD1. The CDR3 runs 14 residues. V was pared by 3 bases and J by 4 bases, with 5 bases of the junction left unmatched. CDR1 and CDR2 from the germline V gene are LGHNA and YSLEER. Here the CDR3 reads CASSHQGEGYGYTF. The CDR3 coding sequence is TGCGCCAGCAGCCACCAGGGGGAAGGCTATGGCTACACCTTC.

The DNA of the CDR3 is TGTGCCAGCAGCCCCGACTGGACGAAAGAGTCCCAAGAGACCCAGTACTTC. Amino acids: CASSPDWTKESQETQYF. The chain recombines TRBV7-2 with TRBJ2-5, with D uncertain. The CDR3 is made up of 17 amino acids. Germline V gene lookup returns CDR1 SGHTA and CDR2 FQGNSA. V lost 5 bases and J lost 1, with 20 bases in between.

V gene TRBV6-5 combines with J gene TRBJ1-2; a possible D gene is TRBD1 (5 bases). The CDR3 spans 15 residues. The V gene lost 2 bases and the J gene lost 7 bases, with 17 bases spanning the gap. Germline CDR1 MNHEY, CDR2 SVGAGI. The CDR3 bases are TGTGCCAGCAGTTACGGGCCAGGGCGATCGGGTGGCTACACCTTC. Protein product: CASSYGPGRSGGYTF.

The genes are TRBV3-1 and TRBJ2-2, with TRBD1 matching over 8 bases. The CDR3 length is 16 residues. The trim removed 4 bases at V and 6 bases at J, leaving 10 bases unmatched. Germline CDR1 and CDR2: LGHDT and YNNKEL (reference sequence). CDR3 region: CASSPEGTGSAGELFF. The CDR3 nucleotides read TGTGCCAGCAGCCCAGAAGGGACAGGTTCGGCCGGGGAGCTGTTTTTT.

The chain links TRBV20-1 to TRBJ2-7; D gene unclear. This CDR3 spans 12 amino acids. V gave up 5 bases and J gave up 3 bases, with 11 bases separating them. Germline V gene lookup returns CDR1 DFQATT and CDR2 SNEGSKA (reference sequence). The CDR3 bases are TGCAGTGCTCAGCTCGGCGACTACGAGCAGTACTTC. It codes for CSAQLGDYEQYF.